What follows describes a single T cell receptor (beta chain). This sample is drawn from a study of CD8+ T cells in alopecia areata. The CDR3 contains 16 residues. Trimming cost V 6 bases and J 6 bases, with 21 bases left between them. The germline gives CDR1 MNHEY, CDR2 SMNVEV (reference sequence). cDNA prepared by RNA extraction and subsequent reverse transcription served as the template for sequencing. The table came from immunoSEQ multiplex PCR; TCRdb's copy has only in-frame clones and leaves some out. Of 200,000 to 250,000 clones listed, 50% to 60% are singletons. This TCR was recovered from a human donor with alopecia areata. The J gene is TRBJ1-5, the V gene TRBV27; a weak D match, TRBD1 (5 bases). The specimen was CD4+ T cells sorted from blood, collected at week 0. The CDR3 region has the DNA TGTGCCAGCAGGTATCAGGGCCCCGTCGAGGGTCAGCCCCAGCATTTT. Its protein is CASRYQGPVEGQPQHF.